The 5 T cell receptor beta chains in this list originate from one sample, sequenced in a study of blood T cells in healthy people across ages. The use of a sample-barcoded 5' primer and a J-beta primer mix characterized a second PCR of roughly 6 to 11 cycles. Via MiXCR, TCRdb re-called the 5' RACE reads, giving one row per CDR3 protein. The sample holds more than 800,000 distinct CDR3 sequences, under 55% seen once. The sample was blood. These receptors all stem from a woman aged 55-69 years in good health.

The V call is TRBV4-2, the J call TRBJ2-7, with 10 bases that match TRBD2. With 0 bases clipped from V and 5 bases from J, the junction kept 7 bases outside the gene matches. Germline CDR1 and CDR2: LGHNA and YNFKEQ. The CDR3 is 16 amino acids. DNA of the CDR3: TGTGCCAGCAGCCAAGACGAAGCGGGAGGGGCCAACGAGCAGTACTTC. It codes for CASSQDEAGGANEQYF.

The table lists this clonotype with a count of one. V usage is TRBV21-1 and J usage is TRBJ2-7; the table gives TRBD1 as D, unverified against the DNA. TRBV21-1 is marked as a pseudogene. The CDR3 loop spans 15 amino acids. In DNA form, the CDR3 reads TGTGCCAGCAACAAGGGGACAGGTCTGCAGGGCGAGCAGTACTTC. Translating gives CASNKGTGLQGEQYF.

V usage is TRBV14 and J usage is TRBJ2-5; TRBD1 aligns across 8 bases. Germline values: CDR1 SGHDN, CDR2 FVKESK. CDR3 length: 17 residues. The V gene end was trimmed by 0 bases and the J gene end by 2 bases; junction bases not matched to a gene: 8. CDR3 coding DNA: TGTGCCAGCAGCCAAGATCTTAGGACAGGGCATCAAGAGACCCAGTACTTC. This gives the protein CASSQDLRTGHQETQYF.

This clonotype was seen only once. The germline gene is not matched at one end of the junction; a read error may be the cause. The V gene is TRBV12-3 or TRBV12-4, the J gene TRBJ2-6; possibly TRBD1 for D (5 bases). CDR3 length equals 15 residues. Here the CDR3 reads CASSPRVGGANALTF. The CDR3 nucleotides read TGTGCCAGCAGTCCCAGGGTTGGTGGGGCCAACGCCCTGACTTTC.

This chain connects TRBV20-1 to TRBJ2-7, with D possibly TRBD2 on 6 matching bases. The CDR3 is 15 residues long. V was clipped by 0 bases and J by 2 bases, with 14 bases between them. In germline, CDR1 is DFQATT, CDR2 SNEGSKA (reference sequence). The DNA for the CDR3 is TGCAGTGCTAGAGATTCGCTAGCGAGTACCTACGAGCAGTACTTC. The encoded protein is CSARDSLASTYEQYF.